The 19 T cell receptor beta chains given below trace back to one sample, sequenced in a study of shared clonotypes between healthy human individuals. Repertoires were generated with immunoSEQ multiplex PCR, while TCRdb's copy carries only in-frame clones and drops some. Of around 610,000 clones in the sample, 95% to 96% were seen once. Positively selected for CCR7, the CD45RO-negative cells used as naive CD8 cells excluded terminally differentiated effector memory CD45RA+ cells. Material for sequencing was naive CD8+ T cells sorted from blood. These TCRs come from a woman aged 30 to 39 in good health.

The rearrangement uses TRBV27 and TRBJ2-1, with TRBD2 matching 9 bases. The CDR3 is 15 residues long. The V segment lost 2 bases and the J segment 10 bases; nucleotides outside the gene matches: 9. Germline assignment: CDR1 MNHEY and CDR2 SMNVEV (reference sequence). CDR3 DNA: TGTGCCAGCAGTTTAGGGACTAGCACTAGGGGGGAGCAGTTCTTC. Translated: CASSLGTSTRGEQFF.

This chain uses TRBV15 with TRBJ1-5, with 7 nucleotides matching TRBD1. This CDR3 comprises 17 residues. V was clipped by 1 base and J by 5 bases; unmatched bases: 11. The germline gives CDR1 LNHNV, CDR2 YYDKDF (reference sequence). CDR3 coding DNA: TGTGCCACCAGCAGAGTAGACCAGGGGGAGGTGTATCAGCCCCAGCATTTT. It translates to CATSRVDQGEVYQPQHF. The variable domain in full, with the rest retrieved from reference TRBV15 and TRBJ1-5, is DAMVIQNPRYQVTQFGKPVTLSCSQTLNHNVMYWYQQKSSQAPKLLFHYYDKDFNNEADTPDNFQSRRPNTSFCFLDIRSPGLGDTAMYLCATSRVDQGEVYQPQHFGDGTRLSIL.

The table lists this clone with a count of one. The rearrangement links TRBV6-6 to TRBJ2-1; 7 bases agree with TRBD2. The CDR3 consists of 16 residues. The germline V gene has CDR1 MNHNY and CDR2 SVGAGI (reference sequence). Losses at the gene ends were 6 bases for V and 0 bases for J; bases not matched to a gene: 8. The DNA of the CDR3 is TGTGCCAGCAGGGGACCGGGACTACACTCCTACAATGAGCAGTTCTTC. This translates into CASRGPGLHSYNEQFF.

CDR3 protein: CASSLPGQGSYTGELFF. The CDR3 bases are TGTGCCAGCAGCTTACCGGGACAGGGGTCCTACACCGGGGAGCTGTTTTTT. The genes are TRBV7-9 and TRBJ2-2; 10 nucleotides line up with TRBD1. The CDR3 sequence is 17 residues long. V lost 2 bases and J lost 3; bases outside the gene matches: 6. CDR1 is SEHNR, CDR2 FQNEAQ, per germline (reference sequence). Filled out from reference TRBV7-9 and TRBJ2-2, the complete variable domain reads DTGVSQNPRHKITKRGQNVTFRCDPISEHNRLYWYRQTLGQGPEFLTYFQNEAQLEKSRLLSDRFSAERPKGSFSTLEIQRTEQGDSAMYLCASSLPGQGSYTGELFFGEGSRLTVL.

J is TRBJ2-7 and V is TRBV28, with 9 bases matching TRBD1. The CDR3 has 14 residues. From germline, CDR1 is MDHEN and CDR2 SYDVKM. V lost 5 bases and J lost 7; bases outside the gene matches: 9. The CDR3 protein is CASSPPGQGHEQYF. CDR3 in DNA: TGTGCCAGCAGTCCCCCGGGACAGGGCCATGAGCAGTACTTC.

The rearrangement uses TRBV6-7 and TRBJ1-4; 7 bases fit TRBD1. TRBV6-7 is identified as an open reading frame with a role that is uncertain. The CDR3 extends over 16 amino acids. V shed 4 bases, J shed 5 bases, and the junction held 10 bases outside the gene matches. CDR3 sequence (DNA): TGTGCCAGCAGTTTAAAGAGGGGGCTCTCGAATGAAAAACTGTTTTTT. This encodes CASSLKRGLSNEKLFF.

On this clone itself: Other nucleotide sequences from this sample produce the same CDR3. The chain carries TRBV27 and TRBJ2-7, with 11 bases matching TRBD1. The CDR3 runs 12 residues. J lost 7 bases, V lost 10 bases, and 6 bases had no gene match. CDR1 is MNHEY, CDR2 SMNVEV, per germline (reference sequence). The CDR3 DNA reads TGTGCCACCCGGACAGGGGGCGATGAGCAGTACTTC. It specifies CATRTGGDEQYF.

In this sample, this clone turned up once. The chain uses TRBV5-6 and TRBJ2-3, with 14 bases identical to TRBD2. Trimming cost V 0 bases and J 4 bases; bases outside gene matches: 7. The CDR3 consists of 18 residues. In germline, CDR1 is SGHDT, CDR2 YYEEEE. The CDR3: CASSLAGLAGGWADTQYF. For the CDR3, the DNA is TGTGCCAGCAGCTTGGCCGGACTAGCGGGAGGCTGGGCAGATACGCAGTATTTT. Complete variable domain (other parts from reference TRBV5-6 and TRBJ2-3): DAGVTQSPTHLIKTRGQQVTLRCSPKSGHDTVSWYQQALGQGPQFIFQYYEEEERQRGNFPDRFSGHQFPNYSSELNVNALLLGDSALYLCASSLAGLAGGWADTQYFGPGTRLTVL.

The DNA for the CDR3 is TGTGCCAGCAGTTTAGAGGGGGCAGGGTATCAGCCCCAGCATTTT. Residues: CASSLEGAGYQPQHF. The genes are TRBV28 and TRBJ1-5; 7 nucleotides match TRBD1. This CDR3 is built from 15 residues. Germline V lookup: CDR1 MDHEN, CDR2 SYDVKM. With 2 bases clipped from V and 5 bases from J, the junction kept 6 bases outside the gene matches.

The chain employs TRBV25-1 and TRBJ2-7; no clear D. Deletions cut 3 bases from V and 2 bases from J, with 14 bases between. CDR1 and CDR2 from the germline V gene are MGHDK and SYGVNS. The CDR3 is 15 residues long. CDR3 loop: CASSDIRTDTYEQYF. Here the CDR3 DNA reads TGTGCCAGCAGTGATATTAGGACGGATACCTACGAGCAGTACTTC.

The CDR3 loop reads CATSRAGRVGEKLFF. In DNA, the CDR3 is TGTGCCACCAGCAGAGCTGGGAGGGTCGGAGAAAAACTGTTTTTT. The chain combines TRBV15 with TRBJ1-4; no firm D call. The V gene lost 1 base and the J gene lost 8 bases, with 14 bases spanning the gap. Germline CDR1 is LNHNV and CDR2 is YYDKDF (reference sequence). This CDR3 has 15 amino acids.

This chain's CDR3 is CASSLLRQGSYEQYF. CDR3 sequence (DNA): TGTGCCAGCAGCTTATTGAGGCAGGGCTCCTACGAGCAGTACTTC. The rearrangement joins TRBV7-2 to TRBJ2-7, with D perhaps matching TRBD1 (5 bases). The V gene lost 2 bases and the J gene lost 0 bases, with 11 bases spanning the gap. CDR1 and CDR2 from the germline V gene are SGHTA and FQGNSA. The CDR3 extends over 15 amino acids. Using reference TRBV7-2 and TRBJ2-7 for the parts outside the CDR3, the full variable domain is GAGVSQSPSNKVTEKGKDVELRCDPISGHTALYWYRQSLGQGLEFLIYFQGNSAPDKSGLPSDRFSAERTGGSVSTLTIQRTQQEDSAVYLCASSLLRQGSYEQYFGPGTRLTVT.

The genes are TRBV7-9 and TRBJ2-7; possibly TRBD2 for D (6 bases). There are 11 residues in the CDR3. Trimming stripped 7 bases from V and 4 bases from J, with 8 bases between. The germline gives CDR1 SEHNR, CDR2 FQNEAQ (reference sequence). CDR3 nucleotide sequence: TGTGCCAGCACCGGGGGATACGAGCAGTACTTC. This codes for CASTGGYEQYF.

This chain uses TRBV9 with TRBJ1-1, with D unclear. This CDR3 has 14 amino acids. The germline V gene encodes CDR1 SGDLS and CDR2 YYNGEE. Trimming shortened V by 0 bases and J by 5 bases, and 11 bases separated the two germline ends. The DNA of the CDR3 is TGTGCCAGCAGCGTAGGTCTGGGTGAGACTGAAGCTTTCTTT. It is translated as CASSVGLGETEAFF.

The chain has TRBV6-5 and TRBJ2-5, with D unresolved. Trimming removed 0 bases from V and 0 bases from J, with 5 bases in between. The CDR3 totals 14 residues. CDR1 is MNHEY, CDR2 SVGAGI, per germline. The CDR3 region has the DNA TGTGCCAGCAGTTACTCTCTGGACCAAGAGACCCAGTACTTC. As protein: CASSYSLDQETQYF.

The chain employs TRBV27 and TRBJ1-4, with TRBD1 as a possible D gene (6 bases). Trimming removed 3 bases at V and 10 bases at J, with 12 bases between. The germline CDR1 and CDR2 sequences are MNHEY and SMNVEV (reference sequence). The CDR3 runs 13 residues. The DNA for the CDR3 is TGTGCCAGCAGTTTTGGGGGCGTCGGAAAACTGTTTTTT. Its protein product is CASSFGGVGKLFF.

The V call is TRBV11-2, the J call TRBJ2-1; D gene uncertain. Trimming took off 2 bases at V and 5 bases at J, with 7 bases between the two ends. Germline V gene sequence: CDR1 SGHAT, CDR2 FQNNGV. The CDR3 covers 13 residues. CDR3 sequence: CASSLISNNEQFF. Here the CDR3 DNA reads TGTGCCAGCAGCTTAATATCCAACAATGAGCAGTTCTTC.

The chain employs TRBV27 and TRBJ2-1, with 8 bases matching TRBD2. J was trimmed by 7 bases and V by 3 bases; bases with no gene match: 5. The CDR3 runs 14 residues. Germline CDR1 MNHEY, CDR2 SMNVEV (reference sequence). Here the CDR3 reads CASSFSGSVNEQFF. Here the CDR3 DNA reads TGTGCCAGCAGTTTCAGCGGGAGTGTTAATGAGCAGTTCTTC.

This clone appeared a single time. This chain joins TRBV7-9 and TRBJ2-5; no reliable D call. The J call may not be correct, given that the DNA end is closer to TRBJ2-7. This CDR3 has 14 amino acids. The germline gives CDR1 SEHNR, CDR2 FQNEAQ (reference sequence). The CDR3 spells CASSSDASSYEQYF. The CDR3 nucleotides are TGTGCCAGCAGTTCTGACGCGAGCTCCTACGAGCAGTACTTC.